Listed below are T cell receptor beta chains from one sample, sequenced in a study of T cells after somatic rescue of genetic block. Clones were read by immunoSEQ multiplex PCR, and TCRdb kept only the in-frame ones, dropping some. The sample carries fewer than 15,000 clones, 55% to 75% recorded once. Sequencing was done on a sample of peripheral blood mononuclear cells (PBMCs). The receptors originated from a man aged 18 to 35. The CDR3 runs from the conserved cysteine through the conserved F or W. D genes are given only for firm matches.

D gene	J gene	V gene	CDR3 protein
NA	TRBJ1-2	TRBV11-3	CASSLLGNGYTF
TRBD1	TRBJ2-7	TRBV10-3	CAIRPGQGGYEQYF
TRBD2	TRBJ2-3	TRBV7-9	CASSLGSGGEYF
NA	TRBJ2-2	TRBV5-1	CASSLVGNTGELFF
NA	TRBJ1-1	TRBV18	CASSPQTGLMNTEAFF
TRBD1	TRBJ2-3	TRBV5-4	CASRSGLGGPDTQYF
NA	TRBJ2-1	TRBV6-1	CASSEPPGASFDEQFF
TRBD1	TRBJ2-3	TRBV18	CASSPTRTGVRTDTQYF
NA	TRBJ2-7	TRBV7-7	CASSSGAYEQYF
TRBD1	TRBJ1-2	TRBV27	CASSSRRQGANGYTF
TRBD2	TRBJ2-1	TRBV4-1	CASSQDRIAAGGPGEQFF
TRBD2	TRBJ2-3	TRBV4-1	CASSRPSPLRLAGEGDTQYF
TRBD1	TRBJ1-4	TRBV5-6	CASSFRTGPNEKLFF
TRBD1	TRBJ1-1	TRBV28	CASSSQTGVNTEAFF
NA	TRBJ2-1	TRBV27	CASSLGAARYNEQFF
NA	TRBJ1-2	TRBV29-1	CSVSGAGGYTF
NA	TRBJ2-1	TRBV11-2	CASSLVLDEQFF
NA	TRBJ1-3	TRBV28	CASSLAPLVGNTIYF
NA	TRBJ1-2	TRBV28	CASSAFRTSNYGYTF
NA	TRBJ2-2	TRBV7-2	CALVEGGGRDTGELFF
NA	TRBJ2-3	TRBV6-6	CASSYGGGTDTQYF
NA	TRBJ1-2	TRBV10-3	CASSHNYGYTF
NA	TRBJ2-3	TRBV6-6	CASSYSWTGGTDTQYF
TRBD2	TRBJ2-7	TRBV7-6	CASSLQAGVTYEQYF
NA	TRBJ1-5	TRBV5-1	CASSLEGVQPQHF
TRBD1	TRBJ1-4	TRBV5-4	CASSLTGQGVEKLFF
NA	TRBJ2-1	TRBV28	CASSPDGSSYNEQFF
TRBD1	TRBJ1-1	TRBV5-6	CASSRGNRGLNTEAFF
NA	TRBJ2-2	TRBV5-5	CASSLISNTGELFF
NA	TRBJ2-1	TRBV10-1	CASSERYNEQFF
NA	TRBJ1-1	TRBV13	CASSLGRANTEAFF
TRBD2	TRBJ2-7	TRBV27	CASSYPGGEQYF
NA	TRBJ2-1	TRBV28	CASSSPSVYNEQFF
TRBD2	TRBJ2-3	TRBV5-1	CASSLAGGANTDTQYF
NA	TRBJ2-2	TRBV5-1	CASSLAGTGNTGELFF
NA	TRBJ1-5	TRBV27	CASSLWGGGQPQHF
NA	TRBJ1-3	TRBV6-6	CASWGLPSGNTIYF
NA	TRBJ2-4	TRBV28	CASSFALTGYQNIQYF
NA	TRBJ2-5	TRBV6-5	CASSYPHSKGETQYF
NA	TRBJ2-3	TRBV27	CASSLRLVDTQYF
NA	TRBJ1-4	TRBV2	CASSARTGTTNEKLFF
NA	TRBJ2-3	TRBV19	CASRSRVSEKGQYF
NA	TRBJ1-4	TRBV18	CASSPRTANFNEKLFF
NA	TRBJ2-1	TRBV21-1	CASTPLWGNEQFF
NA	TRBJ2-7	TRBV10-3	CAISEGGPEQYF
TRBD2	TRBJ2-7	TRBV4-1	CASSQVVRTSSQTSGKSQYF
TRBD2	TRBJ2-1	TRBV7-3	CASSLLAGDTYNEQFF
NA	TRBJ2-2	TRBV7-6	CASSFSRVATGELFF
NA	TRBJ2-7	TRBV10-1	CASSLCRDEQYF
TRBD1	TRBJ1-1	TRBV6-6	CASSYSKSAGGDEAFF
NA	TRBJ1-4	TRBV5-1	CASSFGLQNEKLFF
TRBD1	TRBJ2-7	TRBV11-3	CATFSSTGTGIPYEQYF